One sample yielded the 20 T cell receptor beta chains listed below, sequenced in a study of technical replicates of blood from several donors listed by TCRdb under 2017. The library came from the immunoSEQ multiplex PCR assay. TCRdb's version of the immuneACCESS table is confined to in-frame rearrangements and falls short of the full clone set. An unresolved V gene accounts for under half of the shortfall where checked; the remainder is of unknown origin. The table for this sample lists approximately 87,000 clones; roughly 95% of them were counted only once. The top ten clones comprise roughly 0.33% of the sample. Sequencing used T cells isolated from PBMCs. The receptors come from a human donor in good health.

This chain joins TRBV30 and TRBJ1-2; D gene uncertain. V lost 0 bases, J lost 6 bases, and 17 bases lay in between. CDR3 length: 15 amino acids. Germline V lookup: CDR1 GTSNPN, CDR2 SVGIG (reference sequence). CDR3 in amino acids: CAWSVGPDSIDGYTF. CDR3 DNA sequence: TGTGCCTGGAGTGTAGGTCCAGACTCGATCGATGGCTACACCTTC.

The rearrangement links TRBV19 to TRBJ2-7; D possibly corresponds to TRBD1 (6 bases). The CDR3 covers 15 residues. V lost 5 bases, J lost 6 bases, and 20 bases lay in between. The germline V gene encodes CDR1 LNHDA and CDR2 SQIVND (reference sequence). The CDR3 here is CASSSRGRGGGEQYF. Written as DNA, the CDR3 is TGTGCCAGTAGTTCGAGAGGCAGGGGCGGCGGCGAGCAGTACTTC.

This rearrangement joins TRBV4-2 to TRBJ2-7; 7 bases agree with TRBD2. This CDR3 is built from 16 residues. The V gene end was trimmed by 0 bases and the J gene end by 3 bases; junction bases not matched to a gene: 8. The V gene's germline CDR1 is LGHNA and CDR2 YNFKEQ. The CDR3 DNA is TGTGCCAGCAGCCAAGAGTTCGGCGGGAGAGACTACGAGCAGTACTTC. Its translation is CASSQEFGGRDYEQYF.

The rearrangement joins TRBV27 to TRBJ2-3; 10 bases are shared with TRBD2. Per the germline V gene, CDR1 is MNHEY and CDR2 is SMNVEV (reference sequence). J lost 6 bases, V lost 8 bases, and 17 bases had no gene match. The CDR3 runs to 17 residues. CDR3 protein: CASGYGLAEGGGDTQYF. For the CDR3, the DNA is TGTGCCAGCGGATACGGACTAGCGGAGGGGGGCGGGGATACGCAGTATTTT.

The chain has TRBV7-6 and TRBJ1-3; D unclear. V lost 1 base, J lost 1 base, and 8 bases lay in between. Germline-derived CDR1 and CDR2 are SGHVS and FNYEAQ. This CDR3 region has 15 residues. The CDR3 sequence is CASSLEGRSGNTIYF. The CDR3 DNA sequence: TGTGCCAGCAGCTTAGAAGGGAGATCTGGAAACACCATATATTTT.

The chain employs TRBV19 and TRBJ1-1; 9 nucleotides line up with TRBD1. Per the germline V gene, CDR1 is LNHDA and CDR2 is SQIVND (reference sequence). Trimming removed 5 bases from V and 2 bases from J; junction bases left unmatched: 9. The CDR3 is made up of 16 amino acids. DNA of the CDR3: TGTGCCAGTAGTCCCATCCGGGACAGGGCAAACACTGAAGCTTTCTTT. Translation gives CASSPIRDRANTEAFF. Full variable domain (remainder filled in from reference TRBV19 and TRBJ1-1): DGGITQSPKYLFRKEGQNVTLSCEQNLNHDAMYWYRQDPGQGLRLIYYSQIVNDFQKGDIAEGYSVSREKKESFPLTVTSAQKNPTAFYLCASSPIRDRANTEAFFGQGTRLTVV.

Worth noting for this clone: A read error may produce the germline difference seen at one junction end. The rearrangement joins TRBV7-7 to TRBJ1-1; no clear D. Per the germline V gene, CDR1 is SSHAT and CDR2 is FNYEAQ (reference sequence). The length of the CDR3 is 13 residues. The CDR3 DNA follows: TGTGCTAGCAGCTTAGATCAGAACACTGAAGCTTTCTTT. As protein: CASSLDQNTEAFF.

This chain connects TRBV29-1 to TRBJ1-2; 7 bases line up with TRBD1. The V segment lost 6 bases and the J segment 2 bases; nucleotides outside the gene matches: 12. The CDR3 extends over 15 amino acids. Germline values: CDR1 SQVTM, CDR2 ANQGSEA. The CDR3 region is CSVASLGGGNYGYTF. In DNA, the CDR3 is TGCAGCGTCGCTTCCCTAGGGGGCGGGAACTATGGCTACACCTTC.

The genes are TRBV6-5 and TRBJ2-7; 9 nucleotides match TRBD1. CDR1 is MNHEY, CDR2 SVGAGI, per germline. J lost 5 bases, V lost 6 bases, and 11 bases had no gene match. There are 15 residues in the CDR3. CDR3 coding DNA: TGTGCCAGCAGCTACAGGGGGCCTCACACGGACGAGCAGTACTTC. It translates to CASSYRGPHTDEQYF.

The chain is built from TRBV2 and TRBJ2-1; unclear D gene. Looked up from germline, CDR1 is SNHLY and CDR2 is FYNNEI. The CDR3 covers 10 residues. Trimming stripped 4 bases from V and 10 bases from J, with 5 bases between. The CDR3 nucleotides are TGTGCCAGCAGTGGTCAGGAGCAGTTCTTC. Translation: CASSGQEQFF.

The chain combines TRBV27 with TRBJ2-7; D might be TRBD1 (6 bases). Trimming left V 5 bases short and J 3 bases short, with 11 bases between. Germline V CDR1 and CDR2: MNHEY, SMNVEV (reference sequence). The CDR3 is 13 amino acids. The CDR3 here is CASSQQGDYEQYF. CDR3 DNA sequence: TGTGCCAGCAGTCAACAGGGTGACTACGAGCAGTACTTC.

This rearrangement joins TRBV29-1 to TRBJ2-7, with a tentative D call TRBD1 (5 bases). The CDR3 is 12 amino acids. Germline-derived CDR1 and CDR2 are SQVTM and ANQGSEA. The V and J ends lost 3 bases and 0 bases respectively, with 6 bases between them. The CDR3 here is CSVETDSYEQYF. The CDR3 nucleotides read TGCAGCGTTGAGACAGACTCCTACGAGCAGTACTTC.

V is TRBV5-1 and J is TRBJ2-5; 10 bases are a match to TRBD1. The ends lost 4 bases at V and 5 bases at J; junction bases unmatched: 11. Per the germline V gene, CDR1 is SGHRS and CDR2 is YFSETQ. The CDR3 extends over 16 amino acids. CDR3 coding DNA: TGCGCCAGCAGCCATAGGGACAGGGGAGTGTTCGAGACCCAGTACTTC. Translation gives CASSHRDRGVFETQYF.

The V and J genes are TRBV6-6 and TRBJ2-7, with TRBD1 matching over 8 bases. Germline V lookup: CDR1 MNHNY, CDR2 SVGAGI (reference sequence). V shed 6 bases, J shed 4 bases, and the junction held 8 bases outside the gene matches. The CDR3 totals 14 residues. This CDR3 is CASSPGTGIYEQYF. The CDR3 DNA follows: TGTGCCAGCAGCCCGGGGACAGGAATATACGAGCAGTACTTC.

This clone was found once. The chain has TRBV7-3 and TRBJ2-5, with D possibly matching TRBD2 (6 bases). Trimming took off 5 bases at V and 5 bases at J, with 12 bases between the two ends. This CDR3 region has 13 residues. Germline V lookup: CDR1 SGHTA, CDR2 FQGTGA. Here the CDR3 reads CASSLTSRETQYF. CDR3 DNA sequence: TGTGCCAGCAGCCTGACTAGTCGGGAGACCCAGTACTTC.

The chain carries TRBV4-1 and TRBJ1-5; tentatively, D is TRBD1 (5 bases). Trimming took 1 base from V and 8 from J, leaving 9 bases between them. The germline V gene has CDR1 MGHRA and CDR2 YSYEKL. The CDR3 totals 13 residues. The DNA for the CDR3 is TGCGCCAGCAGCCAAGTAGCGGGGGAGCCCCAGCATTTT. It translates to CASSQVAGEPQHF.

This clone was detected only once. V is TRBV7-9 and J is TRBJ2-6; no firm D call. Deletions cut 4 bases from V and 2 bases from J, with 9 bases between. Per the germline V gene, CDR1 is SEHNR and CDR2 is FQNEAQ (reference sequence). This CDR3 is 15 amino acids long. CDR3 DNA sequence: TGTGCCAGCAGCTCATTCCGGGCTGGGGCCAACGTCCTGACTTTC. Translated, it gives CASSSFRAGANVLTF. The whole variable domain, filled in from reference TRBV7-9 and TRBJ2-6, reads DTGVSQNPRHKITKRGQNVTFRCDPISEHNRLYWYRQTLGQGPEFLTYFQNEAQLEKSRLLSDRFSAERPKGSFSTLEIQRTEQGDSAMYLCASSSFRAGANVLTFGAGSRLTVL.

This chain joins TRBV7-2 and TRBJ2-7, with a weak D call TRBD2 (6 bases). Germline CDR1 SGHTA, CDR2 FQGNSA. Trimming removed 7 bases at V and 0 bases at J, with 7 bases between. This CDR3 contains 12 residues. The CDR3 spells CASTGSSYEQYF. CDR3 nucleotide sequence: TGTGCCAGCACCGGGAGCTCCTACGAGCAGTACTTC.

The J gene is TRBJ1-4, the V gene TRBV7-9, with D possibly being TRBD1 (6 bases). This CDR3 region has 15 residues. Trimming removed 1 base from V and 4 bases from J, with 10 bases in between. The germline V gene has CDR1 SEHNR and CDR2 FQNEAQ (reference sequence). As DNA, the CDR3 is TGTGCCAGCAGCTTAGAGACAGGTCATAATGAAAAACTGTTTTTT. Residues: CASSLETGHNEKLFF.

The chain recombines TRBV28 with TRBJ1-2, with D uncertain. Germline loops: CDR1 MDHEN, CDR2 SYDVKM. Deletions cut 3 bases from V and 3 bases from J, with 11 bases between. This CDR3 has 14 amino acids. CDR3 loop: CASSFLGTDYGYTF. CDR3 DNA sequence: TGTGCCAGCAGTTTCCTGGGCACGGACTATGGCTACACCTTC.